This TCR beta chain was sequenced during a study of blood T cell repertoires in COVID-19. The overall study: Samples came from the United States, Italy and Spain, spanning acute and convalescent COVID-19.

The CDR3 runs to 15 residues. The V end was cut by 2 bases, the J end by 4 bases, with 12 bases between. The germline CDR1 and CDR2 sequences are SGHVS and FQNEAQ. Source study methods: The assay estimated nucleated cells by amplifying reference gene primers. Only in-frame clones appear in the TCRdb table, and some are missing; sequencing was by immunoSEQ multiplex PCR. The D gene and trimming were derived from the DNA, and the V and J assignments and clone size from that table. Of roughly 150,000 clones detected, roughly four fifths appear once; the ten largest clones hold roughly 13%. The clonotype comes from a man in his 70s who had recovered from COVID-19. The rearrangement uses TRBV7-8 and TRBJ1-5, with D possibly being TRBD1 (6 bases). Specimen: peripheral blood. The CDR3 loop reads CASSLSTGRNQPQHF. Here the CDR3 DNA reads TGTGCCAGCAGCTTATCAACAGGGCGAAATCAGCCCCAGCATTTT.